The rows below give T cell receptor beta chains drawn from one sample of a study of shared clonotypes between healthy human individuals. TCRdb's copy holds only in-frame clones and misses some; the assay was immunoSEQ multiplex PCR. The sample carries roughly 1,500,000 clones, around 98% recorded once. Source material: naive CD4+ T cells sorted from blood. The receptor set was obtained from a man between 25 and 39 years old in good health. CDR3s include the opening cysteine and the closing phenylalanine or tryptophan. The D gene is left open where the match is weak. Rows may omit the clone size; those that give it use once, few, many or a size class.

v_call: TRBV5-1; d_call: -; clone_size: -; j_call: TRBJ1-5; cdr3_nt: TGCGCCAGCAGCTTGGGGGTTGGGAGCAATCAGCCCCAGCATTTT; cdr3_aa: CASSLGVGSNQPQHF
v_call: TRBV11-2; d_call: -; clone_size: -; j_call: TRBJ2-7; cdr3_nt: TGTGCCAGCAGTAGAGCTACAGGCAACGGCTACGAGCAGTACTTC; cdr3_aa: CASSRATGNGYEQYF
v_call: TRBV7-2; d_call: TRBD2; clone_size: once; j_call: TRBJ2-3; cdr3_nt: TGTGCCAGCAGCCCAGAAGCTCTAGCGGCATCCACAGATACGCAGTATTTT; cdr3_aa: CASSPEALAASTDTQYF
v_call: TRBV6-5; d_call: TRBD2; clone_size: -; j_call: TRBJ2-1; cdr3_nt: TGTGCCAGCAGTTTGGGACTAGCCGGGGGTAACAATGAGCAGTTCTTC; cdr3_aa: CASSLGLAGGNNEQFF
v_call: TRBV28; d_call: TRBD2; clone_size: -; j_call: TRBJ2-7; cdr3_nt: TGTGCCAGCACCCCCCTAGCGGGGCATGCTGAGCAGTACTTC; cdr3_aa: CASTPLAGHAEQYF
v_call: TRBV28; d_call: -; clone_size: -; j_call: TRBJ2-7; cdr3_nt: TGTGCCAGCAGTATTCTGGTATCGGCTTATTCGGAGCAGTACTTC; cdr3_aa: CASSILVSAYSEQYF
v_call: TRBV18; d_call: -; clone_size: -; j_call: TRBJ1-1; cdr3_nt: TGTGCCAGCTCACCGCGACAGTTTCTCATGAACACTGAAGCTTTCTTT; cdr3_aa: CASSPRQFLMNTEAFF
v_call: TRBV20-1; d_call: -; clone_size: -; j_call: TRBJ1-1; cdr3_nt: TGCATGGGCAGGAGGAACACTGAAGCTTTCTTT; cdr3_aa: CMGRRNTEAFF
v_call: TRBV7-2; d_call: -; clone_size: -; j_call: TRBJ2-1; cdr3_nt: TGTGCCAGCAGCTTAGTGGTGCGGGGAGAGCAGTTCTTC; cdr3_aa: CASSLVVRGEQFF
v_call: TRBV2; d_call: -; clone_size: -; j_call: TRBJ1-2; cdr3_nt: TGTGCCAGCAGTGTCCCCCTAGGACAACACGTCTATGGCTACACCTTC; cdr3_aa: CASSVPLGQHVYGYTF
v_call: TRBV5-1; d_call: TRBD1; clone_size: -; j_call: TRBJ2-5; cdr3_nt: TGCGCCAGCAGCTTGCGTCGGGACAGACCCCAAGAGACCCAGTACTTC; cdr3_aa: CASSLRRDRPQETQYF
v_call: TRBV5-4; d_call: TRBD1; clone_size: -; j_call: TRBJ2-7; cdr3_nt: TGTGCCAGCAGCGGACAGGGGGCCGGGCAGTACTTC; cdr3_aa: CASSGQGAGQYF
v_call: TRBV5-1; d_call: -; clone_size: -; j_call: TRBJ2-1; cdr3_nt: TGCGCCAGCAGCTTGGGGTTCGGGATCAATGAGCAGTTCTTC; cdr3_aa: CASSLGFGINEQFF
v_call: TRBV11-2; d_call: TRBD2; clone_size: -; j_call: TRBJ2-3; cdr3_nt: TGTGCCTCCGCCCGGGGGGTACTAGCGACAGATACGCAGTATTTT; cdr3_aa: CASARGVLATDTQYF
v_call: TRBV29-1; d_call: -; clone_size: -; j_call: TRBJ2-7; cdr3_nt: TGCAGCGTTGGGAGGACAGACTACGAGCAGTACTTC; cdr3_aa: CSVGRTDYEQYF
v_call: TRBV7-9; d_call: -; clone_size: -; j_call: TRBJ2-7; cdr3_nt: TGTGCCAGCAGCCCTCTTTACGAGCAGTACTTC; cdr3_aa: CASSPLYEQYF
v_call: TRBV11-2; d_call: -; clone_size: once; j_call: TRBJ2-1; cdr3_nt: TGTGCCAGCAGCTTAGCACTGGGGAGGTCGTTCAACAATGAGCAGTTCTTC; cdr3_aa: CASSLALGRSFNNEQFF
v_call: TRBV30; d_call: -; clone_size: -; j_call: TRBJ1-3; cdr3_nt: TGTGCCCTCTATAAGGACGCGTTAATCTCTGGAAACACCATATATTTT; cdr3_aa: CALYKDALISGNTIYF
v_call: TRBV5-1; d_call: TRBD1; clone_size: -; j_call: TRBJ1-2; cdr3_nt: TGCGCCAGCAGCTCGGGACAGGGCCGGGCTAACTATGGCTACACCTTC; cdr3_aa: CASSSGQGRANYGYTF
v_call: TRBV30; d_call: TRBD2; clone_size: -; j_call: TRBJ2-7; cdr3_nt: TGTGCCTGGAGTGTGGGAGCGGGGGGATCCTACGAGCAGTACTTC; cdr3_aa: CAWSVGAGGSYEQYF
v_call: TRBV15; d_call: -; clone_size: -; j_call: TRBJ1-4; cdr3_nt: TGTGCCACCAGCAGAACCGTGATGACTAATGAAAAACTGTTTTTT; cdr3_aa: CATSRTVMTNEKLFF
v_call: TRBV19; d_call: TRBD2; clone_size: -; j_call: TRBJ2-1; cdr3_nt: TGTGCCAGTAGTATAGGGGCTAGCGGGGCGGGCAATGAGCAGTTCTTC; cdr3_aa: CASSIGASGAGNEQFF
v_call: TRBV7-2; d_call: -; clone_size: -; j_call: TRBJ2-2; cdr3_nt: TGTGCCAGCAGCCTGTTTTGGGGGCTTGACACCGGGGAGCTGTTTTTT; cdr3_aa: CASSLFWGLDTGELFF
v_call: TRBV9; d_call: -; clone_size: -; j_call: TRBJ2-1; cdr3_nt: TGTGCCAGCAGCACCCGAGACAATGAGCAGTTCTTC; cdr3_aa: CASSTRDNEQFF
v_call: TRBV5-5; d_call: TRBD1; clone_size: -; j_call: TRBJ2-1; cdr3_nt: TGTGCCAGCAGCCTGGACAGGGGGAATGAGCAGTTCTTC; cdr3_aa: CASSLDRGNEQFF
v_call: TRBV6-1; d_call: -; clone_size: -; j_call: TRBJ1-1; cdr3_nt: TGTGCCAGCGAGCGGGGGCCGGGGACTGAAGCTTTCTTT; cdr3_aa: CASERGPGTEAFF
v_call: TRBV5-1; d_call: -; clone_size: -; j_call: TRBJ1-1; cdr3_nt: TGCGCCAGCATCGCAGGGGAGAACACTGAAGCTTTCTTT; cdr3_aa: CASIAGENTEAFF
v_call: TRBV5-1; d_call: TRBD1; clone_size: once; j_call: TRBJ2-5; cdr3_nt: TGCGCCAGCAGCCTCATGACAGGGCTTCAAGAGACCCAGTACTTC; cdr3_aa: CASSLMTGLQETQYF
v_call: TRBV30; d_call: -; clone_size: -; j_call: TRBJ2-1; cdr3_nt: TGTGCCTGGAAGTCCTTCGCGACAGGTAAAAATGAGCAGTTCTTC; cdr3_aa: CAWKSFATGKNEQFF
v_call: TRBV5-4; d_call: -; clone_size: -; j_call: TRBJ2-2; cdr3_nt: TGTGCCAGCAGCTTGGATTACACCGGGGAGCTGTTTTTT; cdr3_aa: CASSLDYTGELFF